The entry that follows covers one T cell receptor (beta chain) sequence. Its antigen is not identified. The data belong to a study of T-cell memory formation after mild COVID-19. Study-wide findings and caveats: CD8+ contracting clones occupied EMRA, while CD4+ ones occupied mainly CM and EM. Clones that got smaller from day 15 to 85 had even CD4/CD8, while clones growing later tipped toward CD4+. Nothing confirmed that second-wave clones peaking on day 37 were specific for SARS-CoV-2.

Employing constant-segment primers, 5'RACE generated TCR alpha and TCR beta cDNA libraries bearing sample barcodes and UMIs. TCRdb reanalysed the 5' RACE reads using MiXCR and keeps one entry per CDR3 protein. The table has about 320,000 distinct CDR3 sequences, more than 13% seen once. This TCR was sampled from a man younger than 35 who had mild COVID-19 (a few samples of this study predate the infection). Cell type and time point are not known. The sample comprised PBMCs or a T cell subset sorted from them (not recorded which).

As DNA, the CDR3 is TGTGCCAGCAGTTACAACGGGTGGAACAATGAGCAGTTCTTC. As protein: CASSYNGWNNEQFF. This sequence joins TRBV6-2 or TRBV6-3 and TRBJ2-1; D not resolved. CDR1 and CDR2 from the germline V gene are MNHEY and SVGEGT. The V gene lost 2 bases and the J gene lost 5 bases, with 10 bases spanning the gap. The CDR3 extends over 14 amino acids.